This T cell receptor beta chain was profiled in a study of blood T cell repertoires in COVID-19. The table came from immunoSEQ multiplex PCR; TCRdb's copy has only in-frame clones and leaves some out. The sample lists approximately 200,000 clones; about four fifths were seen once. V shed 0 bases and J shed 1 base, with 10 bases lying between them. The CDR3 consists of 16 residues. Germline loops: CDR1 SGHRS, CDR2 YFSETQ. The chain uses TRBV5-1 and TRBJ2-2; perhaps TRBD1 as D (6 bases). The source material was PBMCs or T cells enriched from blood (not recorded which). The receptor was isolated from a man aged 40-50 years who had recovered from COVID-19. The CDR3 DNA reads as TGCGCCAGCAGCTTGGGCAAGGGACAGAACACCGGGGAGCTGTTTTTT. Protein: CASSLGKGQNTGELFF.